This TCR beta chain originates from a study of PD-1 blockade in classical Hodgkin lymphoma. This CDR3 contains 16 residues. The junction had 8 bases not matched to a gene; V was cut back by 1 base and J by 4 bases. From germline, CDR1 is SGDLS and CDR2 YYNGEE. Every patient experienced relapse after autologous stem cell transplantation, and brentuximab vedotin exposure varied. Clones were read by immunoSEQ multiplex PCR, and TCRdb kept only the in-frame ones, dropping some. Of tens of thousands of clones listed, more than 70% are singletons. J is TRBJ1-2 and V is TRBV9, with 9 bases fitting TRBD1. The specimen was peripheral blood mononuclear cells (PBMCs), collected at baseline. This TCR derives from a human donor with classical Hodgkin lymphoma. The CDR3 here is CASSVTGTGRTYGYTF. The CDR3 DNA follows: TGTGCCAGCAGCGTAACAGGGACAGGGAGAACCTATGGCTACACCTTC.